A single sample gave rise to the 29 T cell receptor beta chains below, sequenced in a study of cytomegalovirus exposure and HLA in healthy donors. Assay: immunoSEQ multiplex PCR; the TCRdb copy retains only in-frame clones and omits some. Here the sample spans 170,000 or so clones, 80% to 85% being singletons. What was sequenced was PBMCs. The source is a young woman in good health and CMV-seropositive.

The chain has TRBV9 and TRBJ1-2; a weak D match, TRBD1 (5 bases). V was shortened by 2 bases and J by 2 bases, with 13 bases between the two germline ends. Germline CDR1 is SGDLS and CDR2 is YYNGEE. CDR3 size: 15 residues. The CDR3 loop is CASSVEGTFNYGYTF. CDR3 DNA: TGTGCCAGCAGCGTTGAAGGGACTTTCAACTATGGCTACACCTTC.

V and J are TRBV5-6 and TRBJ2-2; D perhaps matches TRBD2 (6 bases). Per the germline V gene, CDR1 is SGHDT and CDR2 is YYEEEE. This CDR3 has 17 residues. Between the trimmed V and J ends, which lost 2 bases and 5 bases, there was a span of 19 bases. CDR3 sequence (DNA): TGTGCCAGCAGCTTTGCTAGCGCTAGTCGGAGTACCGGGGAGCTGTTTTTT. This codes for CASSFASASRSTGELFF.

The rearrangement links TRBV15 to TRBJ2-3; 14 bases map to TRBD2. Germline V gene lookup returns CDR1 LNHNV and CDR2 YYDKDF (reference sequence). The V and J ends lost 5 bases and 4 bases, in that order; junction bases with no gene match: 8. The CDR3 extends over 17 amino acids. Here the CDR3 reads CATSAGTSGGGADTQYF. For the CDR3, the DNA is TGTGCCACCAGCGCTGGGACTAGCGGGGGCGGGGCAGATACGCAGTATTTT.

The chain is built from TRBV9 and TRBJ1-5, with unresolved D. Trimming pared 0 bases from V and 5 bases from J, leaving 9 bases between. This CDR3 comprises 14 residues. Germline V CDR1 and CDR2: SGDLS, YYNGEE. The CDR3 protein is CASSVDPSYQPQHF. CDR3 DNA sequence: TGTGCCAGCAGCGTAGATCCGTCCTATCAGCCCCAGCATTTT.

This clone turned up a few times. The V and J genes are TRBV7-2 and TRBJ2-1; a weak D match, TRBD1 (5 bases). The V gene's germline CDR1 is SGHTA and CDR2 FQGNSA. This CDR3 has 15 amino acids. Trimming left V 4 bases short and J 4 bases short, with 14 bases between. Here the CDR3 DNA reads TGTGCCAGCAGCTCTACAGGAGAAACATACAATGAGCAGTTCTTC. Translated: CASSSTGETYNEQFF.

This clone has more than one count but fewer than ten. The CDR3 sequence is CASSQDTPSGEPSTDTQYF. CDR3 sequence (DNA): TGCGCCAGCAGCCAAGATACCCCTAGCGGGGAACCTAGCACAGATACGCAGTATTTT. The rearrangement joins TRBV4-3 to TRBJ2-3; the match to TRBD2 covers 9 bases. Germline CDR1 LGHNA, CDR2 YSLEER. The CDR3 runs to 19 residues. V was pared by 0 bases and J by 0 bases, with 10 bases of the junction left unmatched.

The chain employs TRBV7-3 and TRBJ2-3, with 7 bases identical to TRBD2. Germline lookup yields CDR1 SGHTA and CDR2 FQGTGA. V shed 6 bases and J 4 bases; nucleotides not matched to a gene: 4. This CDR3 is built from 13 residues. CDR3 coding DNA: TGTGCCAGCAGTTTGGGGGGGTCAGATACGCAGTATTTT. Its translation is CASSLGGSDTQYF.

This chain connects TRBV11-2 to TRBJ2-1; a weak D match, TRBD1 (5 bases). Germline V CDR1 and CDR2: SGHAT, FQNNGV. This CDR3 contains 16 residues. Trimming pared 5 bases from V and 0 bases from J, leaving 14 bases between. CDR3 sequence (DNA): TGTGCCAGCAGCCCCAGACAGAGCAGCTCCTACAATGAGCAGTTCTTC. This gives the protein CASSPRQSSSYNEQFF.

This chain uses TRBV7-9 with TRBJ2-3; TRBD2 aligns across 7 bases. Germline lookup yields CDR1 SEHNR and CDR2 FQNEAQ (reference sequence). V lost 5 bases, J lost 3 bases, and 8 bases stayed unmatched. The CDR3 length is 15 residues. This chain's CDR3 is CASSTGGEGTDTQYF. The CDR3 DNA sequence: TGTGCCAGCAGCACCGGCGGGGAGGGGACAGATACGCAGTATTTT. The full variable domain, rest sourced from reference TRBV7-9 and TRBJ2-3, is DTGVSQNPRHKITKRGQNVTFRCDPISEHNRLYWYRQTLGQGPEFLTYFQNEAQLEKSRLLSDRFSAERPKGSFSTLEIQRTEQGDSAMYLCASSTGGEGTDTQYFGPGTRLTVL.

V gene TRBV5-4 combines with J gene TRBJ2-3; TRBD2 might be the D (6 bases). V lost 1 base, J lost 0 bases, and 12 bases lay in between. Looked up from germline, CDR1 is SGHNT and CDR2 is YYREEE (reference sequence). There are 16 residues in the CDR3. DNA of the CDR3: TGTGCCAGCAGCTTGAGAGTGGGGGGAAGCACAGATACGCAGTATTTT. Protein product: CASSLRVGGSTDTQYF.

This rearrangement joins TRBV11-1 to TRBJ1-6; a weak D match, TRBD1 (6 bases). V was shortened by 4 bases and J by 0 bases, with 10 bases between the two germline ends. Germline assignment: CDR1 SGHAT and CDR2 FQDESV (reference sequence). The CDR3 spans 16 residues. The CDR3, as DNA: TGTGCCAGCAGCTCGACGGACAGCTCCTATAATTCACCCCTCCACTTT. Its translation: CASSSTDSSYNSPLHF.

The chain carries TRBV7-9 and TRBJ2-3, with 11 bases that match TRBD2. Germline loops: CDR1 SEHNR, CDR2 FQNEAQ (reference sequence). V lost 2 bases and J lost 2; bases outside the gene matches: 3. The CDR3 has 16 residues. The CDR3 is CASSLFSGGVTDTQYF. The CDR3 DNA reads as TGTGCCAGCAGCTTATTTAGCGGGGGGGTCACAGATACGCAGTATTTT.

The chain joins TRBV5-1 to TRBJ1-2; D not resolved. V lost 4 bases, J lost 3 bases, and 10 bases lay in between. CDR3 length equals 13 residues. Germline assignment: CDR1 SGHRS and CDR2 YFSETQ. CDR3 sequence: CASSLLADYGYTF. Here the CDR3 DNA reads TGCGCCAGCAGCCTCCTTGCGGACTATGGCTACACCTTC.

This chain connects TRBV4-3 to TRBJ1-1; D might be TRBD1 (5 bases). There are 14 residues in the CDR3. CDR1 is LGHNA, CDR2 YSLEER, per germline. Trimming took 1 base from V and 12 from J, leaving 18 bases between them. CDR3 DNA: TGCGCCAGCAGCCAAGGGGGGGTGGGGTCTTGGCCTTTCTTT. This codes for CASSQGGVGSWPFF.

This clone occurred once. The chain couples TRBV7-9 to TRBJ1-2; D gene unclear. There are 16 residues in the CDR3. V was cut by 7 bases and J by 6 bases, with 24 bases left in between. Germline V gives CDR1 SEHNR, CDR2 FQNEAQ (reference sequence). The CDR3 DNA reads TGTGCCAGCACCTCGAGTGTGACATCTTTTTCGAATGGCTACACCTTC. Translated, it gives CASTSSVTSFSNGYTF.

The chain links TRBV9 to TRBJ1-2, with D possibly being TRBD1 (5 bases). The CDR3 totals 15 residues. CDR1 SGDLS and CDR2 YYNGEE come from the germline V gene. V was clipped by 4 bases and J by 4 bases, with 17 bases between them. CDR3 sequence (DNA): TGTGCCAGCAGCTCTCTTCAGGACACCCTCTATGGCTACACCTTC. Protein sequence: CASSSLQDTLYGYTF.

The chain carries TRBV4-3 and TRBJ2-3; D gene uncertain. The CDR3 covers 12 residues. V lost 5 bases and J lost 4, with 7 bases in between. Germline values: CDR1 LGHNA, CDR2 YSLEER. CDR3 nucleotides: TGCGCCAGCAGCTCTCCGGCAGATACGCAGTATTTT. This sequence encodes CASSSPADTQYF.

The gene calls are TRBV9 and TRBJ1-5; D uncertain. Germline CDR1 reads SGDLS; CDR2 reads YYNGEE. V lost 3 bases and J 4 bases, leaving 2 bases between the germline ends. The CDR3 is 11 residues long. CDR3 coding DNA: TGTGCCAGCAGCGCGAATCAGCCCCAGCATTTT. This sequence encodes CASSANQPQHF.

The gene calls are TRBV19 and TRBJ1-2; unclear D gene. The CDR3 has 15 amino acids. The V end lost 1 base, the J end lost 6 bases, and 15 bases lay between the germline ends. Germline V lookup: CDR1 LNHDA, CDR2 SQIVND (reference sequence). CDR3 nucleotides: TGTGCCAGTAGTATAGGGTTTGGTGAATCGGATGGCTACACCTTC. Its protein product is CASSIGFGESDGYTF.

The chain recombines TRBV2 with TRBJ2-4; D possibly corresponds to TRBD1 (5 bases). The CDR3 contains 15 residues. Trimming took 3 bases from V and 0 from J, leaving 9 bases between them. The germline CDR1 and CDR2 sequences are SNHLY and FYNNEI. CDR3 amino acids: CASSDWGSAKNIQYF. For the CDR3, the DNA is TGTGCCAGCAGTGACTGGGGCTCAGCCAAAAACATTCAGTACTTC.

The rearrangement uses TRBV27 and TRBJ2-1, with 10 bases aligning to TRBD2. CDR3 length: 19 residues. V gave up 0 bases and J gave up 8 bases; unmatched junction bases: 16. Germline V lookup: CDR1 MNHEY, CDR2 SMNVEV (reference sequence). The CDR3: CASSLSSLAGAGWVDEQFF. CDR3 bases: TGTGCCAGCAGTTTATCGTCCCTAGCGGGGGCCGGTTGGGTCGATGAGCAGTTCTTC.

J is TRBJ2-1 and V is TRBV4-2; 15 positions match TRBD2. Unmatched junction bases numbered 8, after V lost 5 bases and J lost 12 bases. The CDR3 totals 15 residues. The germline CDR1 and CDR2 sequences are LGHNA and YNFKEQ. CDR3: CASSAGTSGGYGQFF. CDR3 nucleotide sequence: TGTGCCAGCAGCGCCGGGACTAGCGGGGGGTACGGGCAGTTCTTC.

This clone has a single count. CDR3 in DNA: TGTGCCATCATCGTTGGGGAACCTCAGGGTGGAGAGCAGTACTTC. Protein sequence: CAIIVGEPQGGEQYF. This rearrangement joins TRBV10-3 to TRBJ2-7; weak D call: TRBD1 (5 bases). Trimming left V 7 bases short and J 7 bases short, with 23 bases between. The CDR3 has 15 amino acids. Germline V gene sequence: CDR1 ENHRY, CDR2 SYGVKD.

The J gene is TRBJ1-5, the V gene TRBV28; the D gene is possibly TRBD1 (6 bases). Trimming cost V 5 bases and J 3 bases, with 11 bases left between them. CDR1 is MDHEN, CDR2 SYDVKM, per germline. The length of the CDR3 is 14 residues. The CDR3 nucleotides are TGTGCCAGCAGTCGAGGACAGTTCAATCAGCCCCAGCATTTT. This translates into CASSRGQFNQPQHF.

The chain uses TRBV7-2 and TRBJ2-3, with a weak D call TRBD1 (6 bases). V was cut by 5 bases and J by 2 bases, with 20 bases left in between. This CDR3 contains 17 residues. The germline V gene encodes CDR1 SGHTA and CDR2 FQGNSA. This chain's CDR3 is CASSGPPGTPLTDTQYF. Written as DNA, the CDR3 is TGTGCCAGCAGCGGACCACCCGGGACACCGCTCACAGATACGCAGTATTTT.

The rearrangement links TRBV4-1 to TRBJ1-2; no firm D call. The CDR3 length is 15 residues. The V and J ends lost 0 bases and 3 bases respectively, with 11 bases between them. Germline V CDR1 and CDR2: MGHRA, YSYEKL. The CDR3 bases are TGCGCCAGCAGCCAAGAAGAGGGAGAGGACTATGGCTACACCTTC. This translates into CASSQEEGEDYGYTF.

This chain uses TRBV19 with TRBJ2-7; maybe TRBD2 (6 bases). Germline lookup yields CDR1 LNHDA and CDR2 SQIVND (reference sequence). Trimming took off 5 bases at V and 4 bases at J, with 12 bases between the two ends. This CDR3 region has 13 residues. The CDR3 loop is CASSQGTGYEQYF. Written as DNA, the CDR3 is TGTGCCAGTAGTCAAGGGACTGGGTACGAGCAGTACTTC.

In its sample, this clone was seen a few times. Here the CDR3 reads CASSGDRDYEQYF. CDR3 nucleotides: TGTGCCAGCAGCGGCGACAGGGACTACGAGCAGTACTTC. The chain links TRBV9 to TRBJ2-7; 7 nucleotides agree with TRBD1. The CDR3 consists of 13 residues. Germline-derived CDR1 and CDR2 are SGDLS and YYNGEE. The V segment lost 3 bases and the J segment 3 bases; nucleotides outside the gene matches: 3.

This rearrangement joins TRBV19 to TRBJ1-1, with D hard to call. Trimming took 4 bases from V and 4 from J, leaving 10 bases between them. CDR3 size: 13 residues. Germline V gene data show CDR1 as LNHDA and CDR2 as SQIVND (reference sequence). CDR3: CASSTNSPTEAFF. The CDR3 bases are TGTGCCAGTAGTACAAACTCCCCCACTGAAGCTTTCTTT.